The 2 T cell receptor beta chains below were found in one sample sequenced in a study of T-cell reconstitution after alpha-beta-depleted transplantation in children (dated by TCRdb to the mid-2010s). Library method: PCR. Reads for this sample came from an Illumina HiSeq 2500. Molecular barcoding was employed in the preparation of TCR libraries, with unique molecular identifiers being used to normalize TCRbeta repertoire quantification. TCRdb reprocessed the public reads (quality trimming at Q25 with fastp, clone calling with MiXCR) and kept in-frame beta chains. Rows are combined by CDR3 protein, so each entry shows the most common genes and DNA. The sample profile shows some 520,000 distinct CDR3 sequences; about 31% of them were found once. 2% to 2.5% of the sample comes from the top ten. Source: PBMCs from the stem cell graft donor, taken from the stem cell graft. Every receptor here comes from a human donor who donated a stem cell graft to a child with aplastic anemia.

The chain employs TRBV5-5 and TRBJ2-7, with TRBD2 matching over 14 bases. This CDR3 has 17 amino acids. After removal of 4 bases from V and 6 bases from J, the junction contained 12 bases not matched to a gene. The germline gives CDR1 SGHKS, CDR2 YYEKEE (reference sequence). The CDR3, as DNA: TGTGCCAGCAGCACGGGACTAGCGGGAGACCACCTCGGCGAGCAGTACTTC. This translates into CASSTGLAGDHLGEQYF.

The J gene is TRBJ2-1, the V gene TRBV7-2; maybe TRBD2 (6 bases). The CDR3 covers 16 residues. Trimming took off 3 bases at V and 0 bases at J, with 12 bases between the two ends. Germline V gene sequence: CDR1 SGHTA, CDR2 FQGNSA. The CDR3 reads CASSFLGGLSYNEQFF. CDR3 DNA: TGTGCCAGCAGCTTCCTGGGGGGACTCTCCTACAATGAGCAGTTCTTC.